These 20 T cell receptor beta chains were sequenced from one sample in a study of T cells in Graves' hyperthyroidism and ophthalmopathy. There were TCR beta CDR3 regions amplified from RNA transcripts. Primed by the HTBI set, a first-round RT-PCR was run on the TCR CDR3. MiXCR, run by TCRdb on the multiplex PCR reads, gives a single entry per CDR3 protein. The repertoire holds roughly 720,000 distinct CDR3 sequences, with around 15% as singletons. Specimen: blood. These receptors were collected from a man over 45 with Graves' hyperthyroidism.

This clonotype was detected only once. The genes are TRBV4-2 and TRBJ2-2, with 9 bases fitting TRBD2. The germline V gene encodes CDR1 LGHNA and CDR2 YNFKEQ. V gave up 7 bases and J gave up 3 bases; unmatched junction bases: 9. The CDR3 consists of 16 residues. The CDR3 coding sequence is TGTGCCAGCACCAACTTAGCGGGAGAGTACACCGGGGAGCTGTTTTTT. This sequence encodes CASTNLAGEYTGELFF.

The V call is TRBV19, the J call TRBJ2-1; 14 bases line up with TRBD2. CDR3 length: 18 residues. Germline V gene data show CDR1 as LNHDA and CDR2 as SQIVND (reference sequence). V lost 8 bases, J lost 1 base, and 10 bases stayed unmatched. The CDR3 spells CASSNPGTSGRSYNEQFF. CDR3 in DNA: TGTGCCAGTTCCAATCCCGGGACTAGCGGGAGATCCTACAATGAGCAGTTCTTC.

At least ten counts were recorded for this clonotype. V gene TRBV6-1 combines with J gene TRBJ2-5; D is possibly TRBD2 (7 bases). CDR1 and CDR2 (germline): MNHNS, SASEGT. The V gene lost 5 bases and the J gene lost 2 bases, with 15 bases spanning the gap. This CDR3 has 15 residues. The CDR3 here is CASSYVGGPQETQYF. The CDR3 DNA reads as TGTGCCAGCAGTTACGTCGGGGGGCCGCAAGAGACCCAGTACTTC.

At least ten counts were recorded for this clonotype. The rearrangement joins TRBV27 to TRBJ2-2, with 8 bases lining up with TRBD2. Germline V lookup: CDR1 MNHEY, CDR2 SMNVEV (reference sequence). CDR3 size: 16 residues. The junction had 10 bases not matched to a gene; V was cut back by 5 bases and J by 5 bases. This CDR3 reads CASSSPPGGRTGELFF. CDR3 DNA: TGTGCCAGCAGTAGCCCACCTGGCGGGAGGACCGGGGAGCTGTTTTTT.

The chain couples TRBV28 to TRBJ2-2; 7 nucleotides line up with TRBD1. J lost 3 bases, V lost 7 bases, and 8 bases had no gene match. The CDR3 has 15 amino acids. Germline assignment: CDR1 MDHEN and CDR2 SYDVKM. The DNA of the CDR3 is TGTGCCAGCACCCGAGGGGGCAGCTACACCGGGGAGCTGTTTTTT. This translates into CASTRGGSYTGELFF.

This clonotype was seen a handful of times. This chain uses TRBV5-6 with TRBJ1-2; D ambiguous. This CDR3 region has 14 residues. Trimming cost V 1 base and J 4 bases, with 11 bases left between them. From germline, CDR1 is SGHDT and CDR2 YYEEEE. The DNA of the CDR3 is TGTGCCAGCAGCTTGTATCGAGAAACCTATGGCTACACCTTC. Translated, it gives CASSLYRETYGYTF.

This clonotype has more than one count but fewer than ten. This rearrangement joins TRBV28 to TRBJ2-7, with no clear D. Germline values: CDR1 MDHEN, CDR2 SYDVKM. Trimming pared 4 bases from V and 4 bases from J, leaving 11 bases between. The CDR3 runs to 13 residues. CDR3 in DNA: TGTGCCAGCAGTTGGAGCTCCGGTTACGAGCAGTACTTC. Translating gives CASSWSSGYEQYF.

In this sample, this clonotype turned up many times. The V and J genes are TRBV28 and TRBJ1-3; maybe TRBD1 (5 bases). Germline loops: CDR1 MDHEN, CDR2 SYDVKM. The CDR3 runs 16 residues. The V gene lost 4 bases and the J gene lost 4 bases, with 17 bases spanning the gap. The CDR3 region is CASSSGQFSEGNTIYF. For the CDR3, the DNA is TGTGCCAGCAGTTCTGGACAATTCAGTGAAGGAAACACCATATATTTT.

This clonotype was seen many times. The chain recombines TRBV28 with TRBJ2-7, with 9 bases lining up with TRBD1. Losses at the gene ends were 3 bases for V and 3 bases for J; bases not matched to a gene: 9. The CDR3 covers 16 residues. Germline CDR1 is MDHEN and CDR2 is SYDVKM. CDR3 coding DNA: TGTGCCAGCAGTTTTTTGAACAGGGGGCGATTCTACGAGCAGTACTTC. It codes for CASSFLNRGRFYEQYF. Filled out from reference TRBV28 and TRBJ2-7, the complete variable domain reads DVKVTQSSRYLVKRTGEKVFLECVQDMDHENMFWYRQDPGLGLRLIYFSYDVKMKEKGDIPEGYSVSREKKERFSLILESASTNQTSMYLCASSFLNRGRFYEQYFGPGTRLTVT.

This clonotype turned up a few times. V usage is TRBV10-2 and J usage is TRBJ2-2, with 8 nucleotides matching TRBD2. Germline CDR1 is WSHSY and CDR2 is SAAADI. This CDR3 comprises 16 residues. The trim removed 4 bases at V and 1 base at J, leaving 5 bases unmatched. In DNA form, the CDR3 reads TGCGCCAGCAGTGTGTCAACTAGCGGGAACACCGGGGAGCTGTTTTTT. This translates into CASSVSTSGNTGELFF.

V is TRBV3-1 and J is TRBJ1-4; D unclear. Germline values: CDR1 LGHDT, CDR2 YNNKEL (reference sequence). Trimming took off 5 bases at V and 0 bases at J, with 10 bases between the two ends. The CDR3 covers 15 residues. CDR3 sequence reads: CASSGDIATNEKLFF. The CDR3 DNA sequence: TGTGCCAGCAGCGGCGACATCGCAACTAATGAAAAACTGTTTTTT. The full variable domain, in which reference TRBV3-1 and TRBJ1-4 provide the parts outside the CDR3, is DTAVSQTPKYLVTQMGNDKSIKCEQNLGHDTMYWYKQDSKKFLKIMFSYNNKELIINETVPNRFSPKSPDKAHLNLHINSLELGDSAVYFCASSGDIATNEKLFFGSGTQLSVL.

The chain links TRBV15 to TRBJ1-1; D call uncertain. The V end was cut by 0 bases, the J end by 0 bases, with 8 bases between. The germline V gene has CDR1 LNHNV and CDR2 YYDKDF (reference sequence). The CDR3 totals 15 residues. Written as DNA, the CDR3 is TGTGCCACCAGCAGAGAGGGCAGCATGAACACTGAAGCTTTCTTT. Translated, it gives CATSREGSMNTEAFF. Full variable domain (outside the CDR3, taken from reference TRBV15 and TRBJ1-1): DAMVIQNPRYQVTQFGKPVTLSCSQTLNHNVMYWYQQKSSQAPKLLFHYYDKDFNNEADTPDNFQSRRPNTSFCFLDIRSPGLGDTAMYLCATSREGSMNTEAFFGQGTRLTVV.

This clonotype was seen many times. CDR3 sequence reads: CASTYTSGSYNEQFF. CDR3 sequence (DNA): TGTGCCAGCACTTATACTAGCGGGAGTTACAATGAGCAGTTCTTC. The chain joins TRBV11-1 to TRBJ2-1, with 11 nucleotides matching TRBD2. The CDR3 is 15 residues long. CDR1 and CDR2 from the germline V gene are SGHAT and FQDESV (reference sequence). The J segment lost 4 bases and the V segment lost 7 bases, leaving 6 bases of the junction unmatched.

This clonotype was picked up many times. The chain is built from TRBV29-1 and TRBJ1-1; D ambiguous. Trimming stripped 6 bases from V and 5 bases from J, with 13 bases between. This CDR3 region has 12 residues. Germline-derived CDR1 and CDR2 are SQVTM and ANQGSEA. The CDR3 here is CSVSHWQTEAFF. The CDR3, as DNA: TGCAGCGTCTCCCATTGGCAGACTGAAGCTTTCTTT.

J is TRBJ1-2 and V is TRBV28; TRBD1 agrees at 8 bases. This CDR3 region has 16 residues. Germline-derived CDR1 and CDR2 are MDHEN and SYDVKM. After removal of 2 bases from V and 4 bases from J, the junction contained 9 bases not matched to a gene. As DNA, the CDR3 is TGTGCCAGCAGTTTAGAGGACAGGGTCCGGAGCTATGGCTACACCTTC. Encoded protein: CASSLEDRVRSYGYTF.

The table lists this clonotype with many counts. The V and J genes are TRBV3-1 and TRBJ2-5; 7 bases fit TRBD2. The CDR3 contains 17 residues. Germline-derived CDR1 and CDR2 are LGHDT and YNNKEL (reference sequence). The V segment lost 2 bases and the J segment 2 bases; nucleotides outside the gene matches: 11. The CDR3 is CASSQPRLADKQETQYF. The DNA of the CDR3 is TGTGCCAGCAGCCAACCGCGACTAGCTGATAAACAAGAGACCCAGTACTTC.

The rearrangement uses TRBV28 and TRBJ2-2; tentatively, D is TRBD1 (5 bases). The V gene's germline CDR1 is MDHEN and CDR2 SYDVKM. The V end lost 8 bases, the J end lost 0 bases, and 13 bases lay between the germline ends. CDR3 length: 15 residues. The CDR3 sequence: CASDKGQTNTGELFF. The CDR3, as DNA: TGTGCCAGCGACAAAGGACAAACGAACACCGGGGAGCTGTTTTTT.

This clonotype showed up just a few times. The chain links TRBV19 to TRBJ1-1; a possible D gene is TRBD1 (5 bases). Germline V gene sequence: CDR1 LNHDA, CDR2 SQIVND (reference sequence). This CDR3 is built from 14 residues. V lost 3 bases and J 3 bases, leaving 11 bases between the germline ends. The DNA for the CDR3 is TGTGCCAGTAGTATGGGGGGGGAGGACACTGAAGCTTTCTTT. Its translation is CASSMGGEDTEAFF.

The sample holds a few counts of this clonotype. The V and J genes are TRBV18 and TRBJ1-5; 8 bases are a match to TRBD1. CDR3 length equals 17 residues. Losses at the gene ends were 0 bases for V and 4 bases for J; bases not matched to a gene: 8. Germline CDR1 KGHSH, CDR2 LQKENI. CDR3 bases: TGTGCCAGCTCACCACCGGGGCAGGGGGCTAAAAATCAGCCCCAGCATTTT. Translated: CASSPPGQGAKNQPQHF.

This clonotype was detected ten times or more. V is TRBV29-1 and J is TRBJ1-1; D gene ambiguous. Trimming stripped 5 bases from V and 0 bases from J, with 4 bases between. CDR1 and CDR2 from the germline V gene are SQVTM and ANQGSEA. The length of the CDR3 is 11 residues. Written as DNA, the CDR3 is TGCAGCGTTATCGTGAACACTGAAGCTTTCTTT. As protein: CSVIVNTEAFF. The complete variable domain, with remaining parts taken from reference TRBV29-1 and TRBJ1-1, reads SAVISQKPSRDICQRGTSLTIQCQVDSQVTMMFWYRQQPGQSLTLIATANQGSEATYESGFVIDKFPISRPNLTFSTLTVSNMSPEDSSIYLCSVIVNTEAFFGQGTRLTVV.